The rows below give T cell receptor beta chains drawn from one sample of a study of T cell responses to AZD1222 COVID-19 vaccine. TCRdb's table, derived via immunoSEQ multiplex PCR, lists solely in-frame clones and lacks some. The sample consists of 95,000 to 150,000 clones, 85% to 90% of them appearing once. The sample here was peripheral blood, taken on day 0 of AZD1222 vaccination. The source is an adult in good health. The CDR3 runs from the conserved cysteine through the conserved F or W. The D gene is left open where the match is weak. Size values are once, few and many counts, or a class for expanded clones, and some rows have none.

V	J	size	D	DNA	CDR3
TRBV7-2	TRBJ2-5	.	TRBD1	TGTGCCAGCAGCTTAGAAGGACAGGGGATCGAGACCCAGTACTTC	CASSLEGQGIETQYF
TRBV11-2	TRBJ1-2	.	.	TGTGCCAGCAGCCGCCCAGGCAGTACCCCTAACTATGGCTACACCTTC	CASSRPGSTPNYGYTF
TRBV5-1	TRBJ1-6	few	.	TGCGCCAGCAGCTTGGGGTTAGCAGGTTATAATTCACCCCTCCACTTT	CASSLGLAGYNSPLHF
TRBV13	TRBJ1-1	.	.	TGTGCCAGCAGCTTAGAGGCCATCGGAGCTTTCTTT	CASSLEAIGAFF
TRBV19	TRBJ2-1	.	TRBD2	TGTGCCAGTAGTAGCGGGAGGGCCTGGGTCAATGAGCAGTTCTTC	CASSSGRAWVNEQFF
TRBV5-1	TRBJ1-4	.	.	TGCGCCAGCAGCTTGGGGACATCTACAACTAATGAAAAACTGTTTTTT	CASSLGTSTTNEKLFF
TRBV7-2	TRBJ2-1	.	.	TGTGCCAGCAGCTCCTCTGGACCGTCTGAGCAGTTCTTC	CASSSSGPSEQFF
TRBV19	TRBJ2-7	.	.	TGTGCCAGTAGTTCCTGGGTTCAATCCTACGAGCAGTACTTC	CASSSWVQSYEQYF
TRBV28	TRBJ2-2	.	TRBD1	TGTGCCAGCAGTCGCCCGGGACAGGGAACCGGGGAGCTGTTTTTT	CASSRPGQGTGELFF
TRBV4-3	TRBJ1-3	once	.	TGCGCCAGCAGCCAAGATCATTCCCCGGGAGTCGGAAACACCATATATTTT	CASSQDHSPGVGNTIYF
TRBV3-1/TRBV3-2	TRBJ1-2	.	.	TGTGCCAGCAGCGCCAACTATGGCTACACCTTC	CASSANYGYTF
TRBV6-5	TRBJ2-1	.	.	TGTGCCAGCAGTTACGACTTAAACAATGAGCAGTTCTTC	CASSYDLNNEQFF
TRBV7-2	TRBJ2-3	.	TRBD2	TGTGCCAGCAGCTTAGTAGCGGGAGGGGGAGATACGCAGTATTTT	CASSLVAGGGDTQYF
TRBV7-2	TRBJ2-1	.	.	TGTGCCAGCAGCTTAGAAGTACCCCGTGAGCAGTTCTTC	CASSLEVPREQFF
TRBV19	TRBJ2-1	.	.	TGTGCCAGTAGAACTGAAGGGGGGGGCTACAATGAGCAGTTCTTC	CASRTEGGGYNEQFF
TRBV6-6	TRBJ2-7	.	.	TGTGCCAGCAGAACCGGACGGAACTCCTACGAGCAGTACTTC	CASRTGRNSYEQYF
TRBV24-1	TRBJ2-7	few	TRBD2	TGTGCCACCAGTGATTACGAGCGGGAGGGCCCCTACGAGCAGTACTTC	CATSDYEREGPYEQYF
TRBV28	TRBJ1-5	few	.	TGTGCCAGCGCGAAATGGCAGCCCCAGCATTTT	CASAKWQPQHF
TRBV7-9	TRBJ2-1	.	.	TGTGCCAGCAGCCCAGACGGGAGAAATGAGCAGTTCTTC	CASSPDGRNEQFF
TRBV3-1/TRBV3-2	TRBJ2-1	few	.	TGTGCCAGCAGCCTCTCTGGGGATGAGCAGTTCTTC	CASSLSGDEQFF
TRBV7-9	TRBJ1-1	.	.	TGTGCCAGCAGCTTAGTCATGAACACTGAAGCTTTCTTT	CASSLVMNTEAFF
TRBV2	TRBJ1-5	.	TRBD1	TGTGCCAGCACTCGACAGGGGGCCATCAGCAATCAGCCCCAGCATTTT	CASTRQGAISNQPQHF
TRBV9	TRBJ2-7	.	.	TGTGCCAGCAGCGTAGGGCAGGTAGGCTTGTACGAGCAGTACTTC	CASSVGQVGLYEQYF
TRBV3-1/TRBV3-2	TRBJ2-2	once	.	TGTGCCAGCAGCCGGACTCCCCTGAACACCGGGGAGCTGTTTTTT	CASSRTPLNTGELFF
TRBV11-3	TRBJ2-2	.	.	TGTGCCAGCAGTGGCAGGGATCCATCCGGGGAGCTGTTTTTT	CASSGRDPSGELFF
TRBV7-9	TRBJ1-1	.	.	TGTGCCAGCAGCTTGGCGACGGGGAACACTGAAGCTTTCTTT	CASSLATGNTEAFF
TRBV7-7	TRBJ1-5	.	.	TGTGCCAGCAGGGGTCAGGACAATCAGCCCCAGCATTTT	CASRGQDNQPQHF
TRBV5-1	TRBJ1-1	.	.	TGCGCCAGCAGCTACCAGGGATCTACTGAAGCTTTCTTT	CASSYQGSTEAFF
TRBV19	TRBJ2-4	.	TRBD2	TGTGCCAGTAGTTTTGGACTAGCGGGGGGGCGAGTAACGGGAAACATTCAGTACTTC	CASSFGLAGGRVTGNIQYF
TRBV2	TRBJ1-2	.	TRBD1	TGTGCCAGCAGTCGGTGGGACAGGGGGGGTGGCTACACCTTC	CASSRWDRGGGYTF
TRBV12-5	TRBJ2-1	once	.	TGTGCTAGTGGTTTGGGGCAAGGGCCCGGGATAAACAATGAGCAGTTCTTC	CASGLGQGPGINNEQFF
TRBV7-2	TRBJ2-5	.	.	TGTGCCAGCAGCCCTCAAGAGACCCAGTACTTC	CASSPQETQYF
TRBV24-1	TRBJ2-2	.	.	TGTGCCACCAGTGTCTCCGGTACCGGGGAGCTGTTTTTT	CATSVSGTGELFF
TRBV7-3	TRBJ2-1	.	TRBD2	TGTGCCAGCAGCTCACGTCCGACTAGCGGTGAGCAGTTCTTC	CASSSRPTSGEQFF
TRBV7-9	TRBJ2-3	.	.	TGTGCCACTGGTGCTGGGGCAGATACGCAGTATTTT	CATGAGADTQYF
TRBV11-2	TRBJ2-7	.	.	TGTGCCAGCAGCTTACAAAACCCGCCGGGCGAGCAGTACTTC	CASSLQNPPGEQYF
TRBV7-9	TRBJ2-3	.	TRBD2	TGTGCCAGCAGCCCGAGGACTAGCGGGAGTGTCACAGATACGCAGTATTTT	CASSPRTSGSVTDTQYF
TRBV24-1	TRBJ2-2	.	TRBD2	TGTGCCACCAGCGTTAGCGGGAGCGTAGCCACCGGGGAGCTGTTTTTT	CATSVSGSVATGELFF
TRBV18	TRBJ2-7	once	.	TGTGCCAGCTCACCACCGTCTAGTACAGGAGGCGAGCAGTACTTC	CASSPPSSTGGEQYF
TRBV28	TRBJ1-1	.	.	TGTGCCAGCAGTTTATTTGGGGGCGAGACTGAAGCTTTCTTT	CASSLFGGETEAFF
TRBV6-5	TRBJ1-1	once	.	TGTGCCAGCAGTTACTCGTTCAGGGCGGATGAAGCTTTCTTT	CASSYSFRADEAFF